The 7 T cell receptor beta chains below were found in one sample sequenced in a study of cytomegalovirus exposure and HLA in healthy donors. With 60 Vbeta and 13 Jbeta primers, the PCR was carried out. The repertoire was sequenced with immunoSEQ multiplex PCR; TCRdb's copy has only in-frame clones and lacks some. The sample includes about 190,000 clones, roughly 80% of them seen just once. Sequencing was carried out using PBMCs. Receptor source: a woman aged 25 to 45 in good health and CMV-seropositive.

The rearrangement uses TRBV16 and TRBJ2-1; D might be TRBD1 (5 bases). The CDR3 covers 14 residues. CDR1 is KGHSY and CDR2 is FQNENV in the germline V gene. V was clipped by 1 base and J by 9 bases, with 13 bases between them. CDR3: CASSQLTAPREQFF. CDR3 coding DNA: TGTGCCAGCAGCCAATTGACAGCCCCCCGTGAGCAGTTCTTC.

For the CDR3, the DNA is TGTGCCAGCAGTTTTTCGGCTACAGGGGAGCAGTTCTTC. It is translated as CASSFSATGEQFF. The chain joins TRBV27 to TRBJ2-1, with a possible D match to TRBD1 (6 bases). The germline V gene encodes CDR1 MNHEY and CDR2 SMNVEV (reference sequence). The V end was cut by 3 bases, the J end by 10 bases, with 13 bases between. This CDR3 has 13 amino acids.

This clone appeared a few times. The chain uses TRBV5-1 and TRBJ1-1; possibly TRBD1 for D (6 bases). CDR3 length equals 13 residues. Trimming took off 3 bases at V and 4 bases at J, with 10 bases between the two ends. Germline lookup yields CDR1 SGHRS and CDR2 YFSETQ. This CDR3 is CASSWEGGTEAFF. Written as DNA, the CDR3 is TGCGCCAGCAGCTGGGAGGGGGGCACTGAAGCTTTCTTT.

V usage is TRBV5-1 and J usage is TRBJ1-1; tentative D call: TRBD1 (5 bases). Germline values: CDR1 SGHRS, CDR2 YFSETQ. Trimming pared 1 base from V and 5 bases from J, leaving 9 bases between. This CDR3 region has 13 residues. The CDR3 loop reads CASSLRRGTEAFF. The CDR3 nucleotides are TGCGCCAGCAGCTTGAGGAGGGGAACTGAAGCTTTCTTT. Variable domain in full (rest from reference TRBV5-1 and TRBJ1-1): KAGVTQTPRYLIKTRGQQVTLSCSPISGHRSVSWYQQTPGQGLQFLFEYFSETQRNKGNFPGRFSGRQFSNSRSEMNVSTLELGDSALYLCASSLRRGTEAFFGQGTRLTVV.

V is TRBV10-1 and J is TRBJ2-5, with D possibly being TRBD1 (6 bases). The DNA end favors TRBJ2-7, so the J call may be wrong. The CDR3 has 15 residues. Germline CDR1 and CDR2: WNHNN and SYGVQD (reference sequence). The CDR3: CASSESGQPPYEQYF. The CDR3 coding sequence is TGCGCCAGCAGTGAGTCAGGACAGCCCCCCTACGAGCAGTACTTC.

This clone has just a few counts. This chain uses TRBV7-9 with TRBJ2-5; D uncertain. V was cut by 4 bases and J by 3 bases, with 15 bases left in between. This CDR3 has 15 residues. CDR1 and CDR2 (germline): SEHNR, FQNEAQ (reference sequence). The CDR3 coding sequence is TGTGCCAGCAGCTCCCCTCTCCTTCGGGAAGAGACCCAGTACTTC. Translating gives CASSSPLLREETQYF.

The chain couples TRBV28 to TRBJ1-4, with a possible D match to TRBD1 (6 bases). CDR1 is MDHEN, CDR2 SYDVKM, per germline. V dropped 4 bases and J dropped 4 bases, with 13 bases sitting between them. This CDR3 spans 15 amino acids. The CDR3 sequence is CASSSRQAVNEKLFF. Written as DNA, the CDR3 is TGTGCCAGCAGTTCGAGACAGGCCGTTAATGAAAAACTGTTTTTT.